This TCR beta chain came from a study of OX40 agonist ivuxolimab in advanced cancers. In germline, CDR1 is MNHNY, CDR2 SVGAGI (reference sequence). The CDR3 runs to 12 residues. The germline V and J ends were trimmed by 1 base and 6 bases, with 6 bases remaining between them. Peripheral blood came from all dose cohorts at three timepoints. This clone was detected once. Only in-frame clones appear in the TCRdb table, and some are missing; sequencing was by immunoSEQ multiplex PCR. The sample yields nearly 110,000 clones, about nine tenths seen once. The clonotype comes from an adult with an advanced solid tumor such as melanoma, head and neck, liver or kidney cancer. The material was CD4+ or CD8+ T cells sorted from blood, obtained in a trial of the OX40 agonist ivuxolimab. The chain couples TRBV6-6 to TRBJ1-1; a possible D gene is TRBD1 (5 bases). The CDR3 sequence is CASSYWGSEAFF. CDR3 in DNA: TGTGCCAGCAGTTACTGGGGGTCTGAAGCTTTCTTT.